The rows below give T cell receptor beta chains drawn from one sample of a study of blood T cell repertoires in COVID-19. The data were produced by immunoSEQ multiplex PCR, yet TCRdb's version contains in-frame clones alone and is incomplete. The data contain fewer than 150,000 clones, 85% to 90% of them seen just once; the ten biggest clones take up 11%. Sequenced input: peripheral blood. The receptors derive from a woman of 80 years or more with acute or convalescent COVID-19. Each CDR3 is given with its conserved first and last residue. The order of the fields is J gene, V gene, CDR3 protein.

j_gene: TRBJ2-3; v_gene: TRBV6-5; CDR3aa: CASSYYGPRGDTQYF
j_gene: TRBJ1-2; v_gene: TRBV15; CDR3aa: CATSRGAIYGYTF
j_gene: TRBJ2-1; v_gene: TRBV12-3/TRBV12-4; CDR3aa: CASSRDRGNEQFF
j_gene: TRBJ1-1; v_gene: TRBV27; CDR3aa: CASSLSYRSWARDTEAFF
j_gene: TRBJ1-1; v_gene: TRBV6-2/TRBV6-3; CDR3aa: CASSYRTGGTEAFF
j_gene: TRBJ1-4; v_gene: TRBV30; CDR3aa: CAHQRGQGLSADNEKLFF
j_gene: TRBJ2-4; v_gene: TRBV7-2; CDR3aa: CASSPVKGAGVVNIQYF
j_gene: TRBJ1-2; v_gene: TRBV3-1/TRBV3-2; CDR3aa: CASSHPRSYGYTF
j_gene: TRBJ1-1; v_gene: TRBV10-3; CDR3aa: CATGTGGATEAFF
j_gene: TRBJ2-1; v_gene: TRBV5-4; CDR3aa: CASSLAGVYNEQFF
j_gene: TRBJ1-1; v_gene: TRBV3-1/TRBV3-2; CDR3aa: CASSQVGWETEAFF
j_gene: TRBJ1-5; v_gene: TRBV5-6; CDR3aa: CASSPYPTGNQPQHF
j_gene: TRBJ1-4; v_gene: TRBV18; CDR3aa: CASSPPAERNEKLFF
j_gene: TRBJ1-2; v_gene: TRBV19; CDR3aa: CASSPTWDSNYGYTF
j_gene: TRBJ2-1; v_gene: TRBV7-3; CDR3aa: CASSLNPGLAGEQFF
j_gene: TRBJ2-7; v_gene: TRBV7-9; CDR3aa: CASSFGYSYEQYF
j_gene: TRBJ1-6; v_gene: TRBV6-5; CDR3aa: CASSTGTGESPLHF
j_gene: TRBJ1-3; v_gene: TRBV7-9; CDR3aa: CASSLATAGNSGNTIYF
j_gene: TRBJ1-2; v_gene: TRBV5-6; CDR3aa: CASSLREPYGYTF
j_gene: TRBJ1-5; v_gene: TRBV7-6; CDR3aa: CASSNRGLDQPQHF
j_gene: TRBJ2-2; v_gene: TRBV15; CDR3aa: CATSRDRAGGYTGELFF
j_gene: TRBJ2-2; v_gene: TRBV7-2; CDR3aa: CASSLVPGIGELFF
j_gene: TRBJ1-1; v_gene: TRBV5-1; CDR3aa: CASSLYYQGGETEAFF
j_gene: TRBJ2-5; v_gene: TRBV6-2/TRBV6-3; CDR3aa: CASSYSGAGAPETQYF
j_gene: TRBJ1-6; v_gene: TRBV2; CDR3aa: CASRTQSLGGSPLHF
j_gene: TRBJ1-6; v_gene: TRBV5-7; CDR3aa: CASSLRDRDTDNSPLHF
j_gene: TRBJ1-2; v_gene: TRBV9; CDR3aa: CASSPDRVNYGYTF
j_gene: TRBJ2-5; v_gene: TRBV15; CDR3aa: CATRGTLQGGRETQYF
j_gene: TRBJ1-2; v_gene: TRBV30; CDR3aa: CAWTEGGNYGYTF
j_gene: TRBJ1-2; v_gene: TRBV10-3; CDR3aa: CAISEGPLGSNYGYTF
j_gene: TRBJ1-3; v_gene: TRBV18; CDR3aa: CASSPAGQGAGNTIYF
j_gene: TRBJ1-2; v_gene: TRBV18; CDR3aa: CASSPGQGAFGYTF
j_gene: TRBJ1-2; v_gene: TRBV3-1/TRBV3-2; CDR3aa: CASSQDLQDYGYTF
j_gene: TRBJ1-3; v_gene: TRBV25-1; CDR3aa: CASSAWATGNTIYF
j_gene: TRBJ1-5; v_gene: TRBV5-5; CDR3aa: CASSYQRTDQPQHF
j_gene: TRBJ1-1; v_gene: TRBV7-9; CDR3aa: CASSLYEQPNTEAFF
j_gene: TRBJ2-6; v_gene: TRBV18; CDR3aa: CASSPGTGAGANVLTF
j_gene: TRBJ2-3; v_gene: TRBV9; CDR3aa: CASSVAVGVTDTQYF
j_gene: TRBJ2-5; v_gene: TRBV5-8; CDR3aa: CASSLTRGGAQTQYF
j_gene: TRBJ1-1; v_gene: TRBV15; CDR3aa: CATGQRLNTEAFF
j_gene: TRBJ2-1; v_gene: TRBV19; CDR3aa: CASSFGTGGYNEQFF
j_gene: TRBJ2-7; v_gene: TRBV5-1; CDR3aa: CASSRDRYYEQYF
j_gene: TRBJ1-4; v_gene: TRBV7-9; CDR3aa: CASSSLTGEEKLFF
j_gene: TRBJ1-6; v_gene: TRBV30; CDR3aa: CAWSVQGSSPLHF
j_gene: TRBJ2-7; v_gene: TRBV4-1; CDR3aa: CASSQDPGNYYEQYF
j_gene: TRBJ2-5; v_gene: TRBV2; CDR3aa: CASSEDPHRGLQETQYF
j_gene: TRBJ1-1; v_gene: TRBV2; CDR3aa: CASPTGTGGNTEAFF
j_gene: TRBJ2-1; v_gene: TRBV6-2/TRBV6-3; CDR3aa: CASSYLSGGAYNEQFF
j_gene: TRBJ1-6; v_gene: TRBV5-8; CDR3aa: CASSPRPPGQGAIGAPLHF